This is a list of T cell receptor beta chains from one sample in a study of blood T cell repertoires in COVID-19. The table came from immunoSEQ multiplex PCR; TCRdb's copy has only in-frame clones and leaves some out. The sample lists about 350,000 clones, almost 90% occurring once. The specimen sequenced was PBMCs or T cells enriched from blood (not recorded which). The receptors stem from a woman under 40 who had been exposed to COVID-19. Both conserved end residues are trimmed from each CDR3.

TRBV7-9	TRBJ1-2	ASSAKQGAGGYT
TRBV6-1	TRBJ2-7	ASSEGGGQIYEQY
TRBV18	TRBJ1-5	ASSPRAGGSNQPQH
TRBV6-5	TRBJ1-3	ASSYGIGTPGNTIY
TRBV9	TRBJ1-2	ASSVVAEQGYGYT
TRBV6-1	TRBJ2-3	ASSEAPWGGRGGTDTQY
TRBV29-1	TRBJ1-3	SVVMTGTFIGDTIY
TRBV3-1/TRBV3-2	TRBJ2-1	ASSRTGMGNNEQF
TRBV15	TRBJ1-2	ATSRDLGTGYGYT
TRBV10-1	TRBJ2-3	ASSEGGATDTQY
TRBV19	TRBJ1-1	ASSKGTGSTEAF
TRBV28	TRBJ2-7	ASRLMGGSGTYEQY
TRBV9	TRBJ2-1	ASSAGLAGGPVPYNEQF
TRBV25-1	TRBJ2-3	ASSEPWTSGRTTDTQY
TRBV9	TRBJ1-5	ASSPFTGLNQPQH
TRBV4-2	TRBJ1-4	ASSQDGTGGVWGNEKLF